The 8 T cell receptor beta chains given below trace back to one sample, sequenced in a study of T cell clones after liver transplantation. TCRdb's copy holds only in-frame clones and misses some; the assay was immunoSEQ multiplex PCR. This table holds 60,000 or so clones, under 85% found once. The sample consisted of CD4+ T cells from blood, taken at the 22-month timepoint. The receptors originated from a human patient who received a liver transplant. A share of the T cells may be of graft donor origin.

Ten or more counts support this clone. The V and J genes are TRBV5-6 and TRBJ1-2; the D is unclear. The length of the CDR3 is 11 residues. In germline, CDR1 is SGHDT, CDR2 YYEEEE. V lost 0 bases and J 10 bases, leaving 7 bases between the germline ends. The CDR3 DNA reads TGTGCCAGCAGCTTGGTAGGCGTCTACACCTTC. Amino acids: CASSLVGVYTF. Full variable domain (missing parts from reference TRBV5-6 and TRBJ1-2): DAGVTQSPTHLIKTRGQQVTLRCSPKSGHDTVSWYQQALGQGPQFIFQYYEEEERQRGNFPDRFSGHQFPNYSSELNVNALLLGDSALYLCASSLVGVYTFGSGTRLTVV.

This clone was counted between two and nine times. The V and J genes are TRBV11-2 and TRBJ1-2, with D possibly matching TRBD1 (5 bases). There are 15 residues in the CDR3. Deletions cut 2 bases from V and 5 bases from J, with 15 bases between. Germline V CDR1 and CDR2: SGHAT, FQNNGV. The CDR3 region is CASSLISGAGYGYTF. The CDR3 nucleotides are TGTGCCAGCAGCTTAATAAGTGGGGCGGGTTATGGCTACACCTTC.

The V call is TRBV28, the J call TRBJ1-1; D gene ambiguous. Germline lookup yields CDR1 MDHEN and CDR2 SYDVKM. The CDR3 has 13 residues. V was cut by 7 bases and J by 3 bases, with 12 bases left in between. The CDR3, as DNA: TGTGCCAGCACCCCCGCCCCGTACACTGAAGCTTTCTTT. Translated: CASTPAPYTEAFF.

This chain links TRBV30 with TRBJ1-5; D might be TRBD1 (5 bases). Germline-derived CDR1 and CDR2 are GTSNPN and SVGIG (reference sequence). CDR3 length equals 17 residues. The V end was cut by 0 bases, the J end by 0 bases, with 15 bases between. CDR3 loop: CAWSVRAGVGSNQPQHF. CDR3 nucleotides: TGTGCCTGGAGTGTACGAGCGGGGGTGGGTAGCAATCAGCCCCAGCATTTT.

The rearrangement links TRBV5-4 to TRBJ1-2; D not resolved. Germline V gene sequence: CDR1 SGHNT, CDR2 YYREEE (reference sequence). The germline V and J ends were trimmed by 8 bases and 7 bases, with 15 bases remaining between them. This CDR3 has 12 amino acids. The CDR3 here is CASGQAIAGYTF. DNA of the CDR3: TGTGCCAGTGGTCAGGCCATCGCTGGCTACACCTTC.

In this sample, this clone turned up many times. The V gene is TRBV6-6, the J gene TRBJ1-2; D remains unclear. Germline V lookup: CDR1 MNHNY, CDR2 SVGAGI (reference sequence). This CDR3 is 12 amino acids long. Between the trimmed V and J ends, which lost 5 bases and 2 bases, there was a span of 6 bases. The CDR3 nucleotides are TGTGCCAGCAGTGATAGGAACTATGGCTACACCTTC. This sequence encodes CASSDRNYGYTF.

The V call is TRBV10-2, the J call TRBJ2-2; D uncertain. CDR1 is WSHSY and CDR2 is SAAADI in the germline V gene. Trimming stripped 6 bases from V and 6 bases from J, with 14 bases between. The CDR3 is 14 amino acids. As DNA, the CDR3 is TGCGCCAGCAGGGAGATGGAGAGCCCCGGGGAGCTGTTTTTT. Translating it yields CASREMESPGELFF.

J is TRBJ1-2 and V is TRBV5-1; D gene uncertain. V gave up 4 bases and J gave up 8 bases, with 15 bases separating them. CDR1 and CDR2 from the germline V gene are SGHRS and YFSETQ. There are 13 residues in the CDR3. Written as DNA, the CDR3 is TGCGCCAGCAGCCTTAAACCCTCGGGGGGCTACACCTTC. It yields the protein CASSLKPSGGYTF. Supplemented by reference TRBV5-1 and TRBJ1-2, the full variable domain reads KAGVTQTPRYLIKTRGQQVTLSCSPISGHRSVSWYQQTPGQGLQFLFEYFSETQRNKGNFPGRFSGRQFSNSRSEMNVSTLELGDSALYLCASSLKPSGGYTFGSGTRLTVV.